A selection of T cell receptor beta chains follows, all from one sample in a study of shared clonotypes between healthy human individuals. Clones were read by immunoSEQ multiplex PCR, and TCRdb kept only the in-frame ones, dropping some. The repertoire has around 2.1 million clones, under 95% of them found once; the top ten carry under 2%. The source material was naive CD8+ T cells from PBMCs. Source of these receptors: a young man in good health. Some clones in this sample may be carry-over from other donors' samples. The conserved cysteine and the conserved F or W are not part of the CDR3 here. A D gene is named only where the DNA matches it firmly.

v_gene	j_gene	d_gene	CDR3aa
TRBV27	TRBJ2-1	TRBD1	ASSPMTGAYNEQF
TRBV12-2	TRBJ2-7	.	ASRGCTGEYEQY
TRBV21-1	TRBJ2-2	.	ASARQTDTGELF
TRBV11-2	TRBJ1-4	.	ASSPRRQDEKLF
TRBV13	TRBJ2-1	TRBD2	ASSPGLAVNNEQF
TRBV14	TRBJ1-2	TRBD1	ASSQDQGTVPYYGYT
TRBV11-2	TRBJ1-2	.	ASSSGPDNYGYT
TRBV6-5	TRBJ2-1	.	ASSYSAEDNEQF
TRBV25-1	TRBJ2-1	.	ASSEGDEQF
TRBV5-1	TRBJ1-4	.	ASSPRTAPEKLF
TRBV2	TRBJ2-5	TRBD1	ASRDPRDRGRFPETQY
TRBV4-3	TRBJ2-1	.	ASSQDAYLAGIGNEQF
TRBV27	TRBJ2-7	TRBD2	ASSPSSGNYEQY
TRBV15	TRBJ1-5	.	ATSSIDSSNQPQH
TRBV5-1	TRBJ2-1	TRBD2	ASSPYLAGGHYNEQF
TRBV19	TRBJ1-5	.	ASTHGGQPQH
TRBV4-3	TRBJ2-2	.	ASSNTGELF
TRBV30	TRBJ1-2	.	AWSITGKHGYT
TRBV7-9	TRBJ2-5	.	ASSHALAPKTQY
TRBV27	TRBJ2-7	TRBD1	ASSFGPGGHEQY
TRBV7-9	TRBJ2-5	.	ASSLTSKGTQETQY
TRBV19	TRBJ2-7	TRBD1	ATWTGGSEQY
TRBV7-2	TRBJ1-4	.	ASSLGPGDEKLF
TRBV6-6	TRBJ2-1	.	ASSYSRGSEYEQF
TRBV9	TRBJ2-7	.	ASSVDAGPSYEQY
TRBV28	TRBJ1-3	.	ASSLYAGSGNTIY
TRBV28	TRBJ2-3	TRBD1	ASSLRTGGLADTQY
TRBV9	TRBJ2-1	TRBD1	ASSVGSRDRAYRSSYNEQF
TRBV15	TRBJ1-1	.	ATSRTGNTEAF
TRBV4-3	TRBJ1-4	.	ASSQSAEWEEGEKLF
TRBV27	TRBJ2-7	.	ASARGSYEQY
TRBV27	TRBJ2-1	TRBD2	ASSLASGNYNEQF
TRBV9	TRBJ2-2	.	ASTGAPSAGELF
TRBV4-3	TRBJ2-7	.	ASSQDKDGYYEQY
TRBV29-1	TRBJ2-1	TRBD2	SVDPSGGYGEQF
TRBV27	TRBJ2-7	.	ASSLSPFYEQY
TRBV11-2	TRBJ1-6	.	ASSLGAGASGPPLH
TRBV5-1	TRBJ2-7	TRBD2	ASSWVQMAGARYEQY
TRBV5-1	TRBJ1-2	.	ASSLDRTTTVGYT
TRBV9	TRBJ1-2	.	ASSVAGNSYGYT
TRBV27	TRBJ2-7	.	ASSLLRPGGASYEQY
TRBV10-1	TRBJ1-1	TRBD1	ASRLDRDSEAF
TRBV14	TRBJ2-2	.	AGSQDPFGRANTGELF
TRBV27	TRBJ2-7	.	ASSWGLSYEQY
TRBV27	TRBJ2-7	.	ASSTMTGSEQY
TRBV27	TRBJ2-2	TRBD2	ASSFGRRGGELF
TRBV28	TRBJ1-1	.	ASSLVGGGTEAF
TRBV9	TRBJ2-2	.	ASKEGVNSPGELF